This TCR beta chain was sequenced for a study of T cell responses to AZD1222 COVID-19 vaccine (dated by TCRdb to the early 2020s). In the study overall: AZD1222 recipients whose second dose came at about 4 weeks and those whose second dose came at about 12 weeks were combined into one group, since spike-specific TCR depth and breadth did not differ between the two schedules. Trial participants were enrolled by age into 18-55, 56-69 and 70-plus year subgroups, with around 140, 26 and 57 TCR-sequenced participants respectively. A total of approximately 240 trial participants underwent TCR sequencing, of whom 200 to 220 received two doses of AZD1222 and some 25 received two doses of the MenACWY control vaccine.

Interpreted using the paper, the time point label stands for: baseline before first vaccination. The vaccinee samples were drawn from two UK trials, COV001 and COV002, one of which was a single-blind randomized controlled phase 2/3 trial testing AZD1222 (ChAdOx1 nCoV-19) in healthy adults. For TCRbeta chain sequencing, PBMC samples from trial participants were taken at day 0 and at day 28 after the second dose. The CDR3 regions of human TCRbeta chains were analyzed by immunosequencing. In the original analysis: Repertoire TCRs were matched against a reference library of SARS-CoV-2-specific TCRs generated with the MIRA antigen-specificity platform. Breadth meant the fraction of unique TCRs that were SARS-CoV-2-associated, whereas depth meant the fraction of total T cells that were SARS-CoV-2-associated. Using the MIRA data, each spike-specific TCR was mapped to the spike region that the TCR reacts to and placed in a CD4 or CD8 class. Log10-transformed breadth and depth values were compared by one-way ANOVA with Sidak's multiple comparisons tests. TCRdb limited this immuneACCESS table to in-frame rearrangements with V and J called. A share of clones is missing; checked studies link under half to unresolved V genes, and the rest is unexplained. V, J and clone size reflect that table, while D and trimming were determined from the DNA. The sample yields 150,000 to 200,000 clones; 94% were counted once. Jointly, the top ten make up approximately 0.64% of the sample.

The full study reports these points: Because no samples from the day 14 peak response were available, repertoires could be characterized only after the peak T cell response. Participants were mostly white British and included more females than males, and it was suggested by the authors that clonal diversity may have been underestimated. In the small 56-69-year group, the increase in depth fell short of significance, most likely because of low power. After two AZD1222 doses, both the breadth and the depth of spike-specific TCRs were significantly higher than at day 0 and than in MenACWY recipients. The whole spike protein was spanned by vaccine-associated CD4 TCRs, and dominant responses were seen in regions 160-218 and 743-854. Epitopes outside the regions mutated in the B.1.351 and B.1.1.7 variants were reportedly recognized by nearly half of the unique spike-specific TCRs. Only five or six AZD1222 recipients were SARS-CoV-2 seropositive at baseline, limiting conclusions about previously exposed vaccinees.

On this clone: What antigen it recognizes has not been identified. It has no much larger one-base neighbor in the sample; base qualities were not kept.

The sequencing here drew on peripheral blood, taken on day 0 of AZD1222 vaccination. The TCR comes from an adult in good health.

Here is the DNA: TGCAGTGCTAGTATAGCGGGAGGGCTTCAAGAGACCCAGTACTTC. Its protein product is CSASIAGGLQETQYF. Recombination connected TRBV20-1 to TRBJ2-5; TRBD2 aligns with 11 central bases. V ends up 3 bases short and J 2 bases short, with an unmatched junction base count of 5. The CDR3, cysteine through phenylalanine, is 15 amino acids long. Only the CDR3 DNA is retained, 45 bases long and in frame from the first base. From the germline V gene (reference sequence), CDR1 is DFQATT and CDR2 is SNEGSKA.